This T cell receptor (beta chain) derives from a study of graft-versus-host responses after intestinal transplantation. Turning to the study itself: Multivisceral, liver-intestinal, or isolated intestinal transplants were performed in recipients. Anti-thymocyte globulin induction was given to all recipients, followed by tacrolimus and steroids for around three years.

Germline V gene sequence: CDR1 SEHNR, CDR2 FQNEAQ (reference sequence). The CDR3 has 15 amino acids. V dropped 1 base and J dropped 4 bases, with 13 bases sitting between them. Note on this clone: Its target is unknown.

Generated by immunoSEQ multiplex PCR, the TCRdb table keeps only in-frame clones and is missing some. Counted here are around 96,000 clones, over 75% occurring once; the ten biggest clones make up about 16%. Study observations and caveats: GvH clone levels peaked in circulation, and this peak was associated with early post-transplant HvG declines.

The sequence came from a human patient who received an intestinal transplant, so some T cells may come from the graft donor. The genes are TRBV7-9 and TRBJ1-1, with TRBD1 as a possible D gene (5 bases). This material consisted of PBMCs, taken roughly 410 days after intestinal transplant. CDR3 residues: CASSLVMGTGTEAFF. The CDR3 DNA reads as TGTGCCAGCAGCTTAGTAATGGGGACGGGCACTGAAGCTTTCTTT.